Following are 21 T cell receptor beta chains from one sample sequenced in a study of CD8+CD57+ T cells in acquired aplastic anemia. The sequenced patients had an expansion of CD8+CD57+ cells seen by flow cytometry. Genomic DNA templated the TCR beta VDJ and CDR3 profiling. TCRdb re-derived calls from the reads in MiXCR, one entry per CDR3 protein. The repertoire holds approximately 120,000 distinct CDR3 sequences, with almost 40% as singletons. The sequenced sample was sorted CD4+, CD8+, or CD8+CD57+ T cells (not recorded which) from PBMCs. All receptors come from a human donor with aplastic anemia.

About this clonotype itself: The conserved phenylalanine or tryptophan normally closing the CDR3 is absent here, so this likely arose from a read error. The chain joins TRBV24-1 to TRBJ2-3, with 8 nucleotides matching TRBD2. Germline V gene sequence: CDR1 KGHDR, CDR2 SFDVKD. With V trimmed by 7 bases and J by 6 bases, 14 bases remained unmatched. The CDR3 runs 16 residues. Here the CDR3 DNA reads TGTGCCACCAGACCTAGAGTAGCGGGGTCCAAGGATACGCAGTATCTT. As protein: CATRPRVAGSKDTQYL.

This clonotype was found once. As DNA, the CDR3 is TGTGCCATCAGCCGACAGGGGGCGGGTCCAGATACGCAGTATTTT. Translated: CAISRQGAGPDTQYF. This chain uses TRBV10-3 with TRBJ2-3, with 10 bases matching TRBD1. The germline CDR1 and CDR2 sequences are ENHRY and SYGVKD. J was trimmed by 4 bases and V by 6 bases; bases with no gene match: 7. This CDR3 has 15 residues.

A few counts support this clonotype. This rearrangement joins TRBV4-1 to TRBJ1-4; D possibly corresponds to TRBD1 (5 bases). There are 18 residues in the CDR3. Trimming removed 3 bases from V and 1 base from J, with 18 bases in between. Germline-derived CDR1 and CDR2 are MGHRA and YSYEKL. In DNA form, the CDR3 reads TGCGCCAGCAGCCAGGGTTCGGGACGGACGATAACTAATGAAAAACTGTTTTTT. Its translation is CASSQGSGRTITNEKLFF.

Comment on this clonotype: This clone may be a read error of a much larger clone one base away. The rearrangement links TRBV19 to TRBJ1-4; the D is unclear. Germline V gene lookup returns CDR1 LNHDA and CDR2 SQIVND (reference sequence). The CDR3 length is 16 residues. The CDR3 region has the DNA TGTGCCAGTAGTATATTAGGGATGAGGACTAATGGAAAACTGTTTTTT. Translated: CASSILGMRTNGKLFF.

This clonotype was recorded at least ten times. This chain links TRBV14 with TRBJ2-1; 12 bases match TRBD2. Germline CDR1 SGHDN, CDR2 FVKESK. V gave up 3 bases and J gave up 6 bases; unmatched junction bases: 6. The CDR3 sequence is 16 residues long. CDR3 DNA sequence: TGTGCCAGCAGCCAGACTAGCGGGGGTTTGATCAATGAGCAGTTCTTC. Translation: CASSQTSGGLINEQFF.

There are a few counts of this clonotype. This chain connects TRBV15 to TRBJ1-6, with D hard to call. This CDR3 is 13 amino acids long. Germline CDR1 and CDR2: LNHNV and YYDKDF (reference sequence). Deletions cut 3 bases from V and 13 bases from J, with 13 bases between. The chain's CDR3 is CATSSDRLSPLHF. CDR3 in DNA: TGTGCCACCAGCAGTGACCGTTTATCCCCCCTCCACTTT.

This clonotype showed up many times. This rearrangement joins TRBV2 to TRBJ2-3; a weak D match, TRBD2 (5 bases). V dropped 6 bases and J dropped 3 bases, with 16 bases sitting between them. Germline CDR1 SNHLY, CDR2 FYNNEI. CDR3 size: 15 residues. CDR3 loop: CASRSREGWTDTQYF. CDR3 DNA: TGTGCCAGCAGGAGCCGCGAGGGATGGACAGATACGCAGTATTTT.

The CDR3 region has the DNA TGTGCCAGCAGTTACAACGGGAACTATGGAAACACCATATATTTT. Encoded protein: CASSYNGNYGNTIYF. This rearrangement joins TRBV6-2 or TRBV6-3 to TRBJ1-3, with D unresolved. The CDR3 runs 15 residues. In germline, CDR1 is MNHEY, CDR2 SVGEGT. Trimming pared 2 bases from V and 3 bases from J, leaving 11 bases between.

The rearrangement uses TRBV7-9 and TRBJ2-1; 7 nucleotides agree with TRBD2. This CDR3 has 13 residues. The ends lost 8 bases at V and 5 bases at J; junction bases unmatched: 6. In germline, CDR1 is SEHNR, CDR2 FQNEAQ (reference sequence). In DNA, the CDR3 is TGTGCCAGCGGTAGCGGGTCCCACAATGAGCAGTTCTTC. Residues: CASGSGSHNEQFF.

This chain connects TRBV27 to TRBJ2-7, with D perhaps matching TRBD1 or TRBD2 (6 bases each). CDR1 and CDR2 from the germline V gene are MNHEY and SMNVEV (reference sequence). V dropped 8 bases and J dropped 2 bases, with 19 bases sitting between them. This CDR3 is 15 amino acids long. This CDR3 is CASAGGALFTYEQYF. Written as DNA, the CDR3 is TGTGCCAGCGCCGGGGGCGCACTATTTACCTACGAGCAGTACTTC.

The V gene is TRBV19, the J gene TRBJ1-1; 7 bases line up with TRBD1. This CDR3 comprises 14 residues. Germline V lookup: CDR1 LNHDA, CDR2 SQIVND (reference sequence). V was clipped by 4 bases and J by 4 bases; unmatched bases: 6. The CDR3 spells CASSTYPGGTEAFF. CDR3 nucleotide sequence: TGTGCCAGTAGTACCTACCCAGGGGGCACTGAAGCTTTCTTT.

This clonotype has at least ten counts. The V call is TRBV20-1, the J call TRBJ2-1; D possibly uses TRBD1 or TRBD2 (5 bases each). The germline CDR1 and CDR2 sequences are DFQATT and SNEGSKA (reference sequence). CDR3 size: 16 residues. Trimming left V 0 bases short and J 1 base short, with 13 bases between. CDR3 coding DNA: TGCAGTGCTAGAGATTACCTCGGGACGTCCTACAATGAGCAGTTCTTC. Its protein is CSARDYLGTSYNEQFF.

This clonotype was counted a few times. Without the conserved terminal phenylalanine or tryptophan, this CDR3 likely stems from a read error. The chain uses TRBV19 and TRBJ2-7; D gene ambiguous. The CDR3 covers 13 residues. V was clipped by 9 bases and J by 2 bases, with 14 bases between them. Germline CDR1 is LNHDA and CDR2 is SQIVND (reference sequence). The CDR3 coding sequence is TGTGCCAGCTCACACGGTCCGGCCTACGAGCAGTACGCC. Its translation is CASSHGPAYEQYA.

The CDR3 is CASSGPGTGDEGNQPQHF. DNA of the CDR3: TGTGCCAGCAGCGGTCCCGGGACAGGGGATGAGGGCAATCAGCCCCAGCATTTT. The J gene is TRBJ1-5, the V gene TRBV11-1; 10 nucleotides agree with TRBD1. V shed 5 bases and J 2 bases; nucleotides not matched to a gene: 12. Germline V gene sequence: CDR1 SGHAT, CDR2 FQDESV (reference sequence). This CDR3 is 18 amino acids long.

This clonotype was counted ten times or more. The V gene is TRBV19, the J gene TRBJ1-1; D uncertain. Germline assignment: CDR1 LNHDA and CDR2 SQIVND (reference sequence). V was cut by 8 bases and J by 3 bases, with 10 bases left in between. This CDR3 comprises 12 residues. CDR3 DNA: TGTGCCAGTTTTTCGGGATACACTGAAGCTTTCTTT. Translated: CASFSGYTEAFF.

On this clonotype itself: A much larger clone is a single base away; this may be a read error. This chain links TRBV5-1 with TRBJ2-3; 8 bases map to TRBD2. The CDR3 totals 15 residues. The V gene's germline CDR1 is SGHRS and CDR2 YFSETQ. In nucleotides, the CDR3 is TGCGCCAGCAGCTTGGGGACAGACGGGGGGGATACGCAGTGTTTT. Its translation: CASSLGTDGGDTQCF.

The CDR3 protein is CATSDPGLAGMSSYNEQFF. The CDR3 DNA reads TGTGCCACCAGTGATCCTGGACTAGCGGGTATGAGCTCCTACAATGAGCAGTTCTTC. This chain uses TRBV24-1 with TRBJ2-1, with TRBD2 matching 11 bases. CDR3 length: 19 amino acids. CDR1 is KGHDR and CDR2 is SFDVKD in the germline V gene. Losses at the gene ends were 3 bases for V and 0 bases for J; bases not matched to a gene: 9.

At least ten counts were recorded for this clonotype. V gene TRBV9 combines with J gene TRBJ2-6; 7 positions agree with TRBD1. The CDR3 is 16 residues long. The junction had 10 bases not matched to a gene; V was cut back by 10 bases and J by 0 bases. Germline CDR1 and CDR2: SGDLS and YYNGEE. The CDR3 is CASEGQPVSGANVLTF. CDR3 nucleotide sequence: TGTGCCTCCGAGGGACAGCCTGTCTCTGGGGCCAACGTCCTGACTTTC.

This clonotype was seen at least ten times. The CDR3 nucleotides are TGTGCCACCAGTGATTTGCCGGGACAGAAGAACACCGGGGAGCTGTTTTTT. This gives the protein CATSDLPGQKNTGELFF. The V and J genes are TRBV24-1 and TRBJ2-2; 7 bases are a match to TRBD1. The CDR3 covers 17 residues. V dropped 0 bases and J dropped 1; count of bases not matched to a gene: 4. CDR1 KGHDR and CDR2 SFDVKD come from the germline V gene.

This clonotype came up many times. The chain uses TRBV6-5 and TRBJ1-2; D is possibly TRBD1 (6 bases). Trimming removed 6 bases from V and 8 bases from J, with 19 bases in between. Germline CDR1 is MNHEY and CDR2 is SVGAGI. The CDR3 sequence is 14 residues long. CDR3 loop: CASSYGTLDAGYTF. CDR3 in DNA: TGTGCCAGCAGCTATGGGACACTGGACGCCGGCTACACCTTC.

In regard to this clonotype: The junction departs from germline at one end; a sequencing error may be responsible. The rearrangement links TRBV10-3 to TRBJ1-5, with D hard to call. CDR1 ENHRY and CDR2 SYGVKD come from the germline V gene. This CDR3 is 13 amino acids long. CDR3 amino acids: CAVSVDSNQPQHF. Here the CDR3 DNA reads TGTGCCGTCAGCGTGGATAGCAATCAGCCCCAGCATTTT.